This TCR beta chain was captured by sequencing in a study of cytomegalovirus exposure and HLA in healthy donors. The study's findings and limits: An assumption of roughly uniform sequencing depth across donors underlay the presence/absence analyses. In a later analysis, TCR beta V- and J-gene trimming was associated with a missense DCLRE1C variant.

From germline, CDR1 is MDHEN and CDR2 SYDVKM. The ends lost 7 bases at V and 5 bases at J; junction bases unmatched: 8. The CDR3 length is 14 residues. A remark on this clone: Its antigen is not known.

The study ran its PCR with 60 Vbeta and 13 Jbeta primers. Original handling: Later reanalysis found tens of millions of unique TCR beta chains, roughly 10 million of them shared. Some clones are missing from TCRdb's copy, which holds only in-frame ones; the method was immunoSEQ multiplex PCR. That table supplies the V and J calls and clone size; D and trimming were determined from the DNA. The profile covers about 160,000 clones, with roughly four fifths appearing a single time and approximately 12% taken by the ten largest. This rearrangement joins TRBV28 to TRBJ1-5, with 7 bases lining up with TRBD1. Sequences were obtained from PBMCs. The source is a man aged 50-60 years in good health and CMV-seropositive. Here the CDR3 reads CASIITGAHQPQHF. The CDR3 region has the DNA TGTGCCAGCATTATTACAGGGGCCCATCAGCCCCAGCATTTT. Full variable domain (rest looked up from reference TRBV28 and TRBJ1-5): DVKVTQSSRYLVKRTGEKVFLECVQDMDHENMFWYRQDPGLGLRLIYFSYDVKMKEKGDIPEGYSVSREKKERFSLILESASTNQTSMYLCASIITGAHQPQHFGDGTRLSIL.